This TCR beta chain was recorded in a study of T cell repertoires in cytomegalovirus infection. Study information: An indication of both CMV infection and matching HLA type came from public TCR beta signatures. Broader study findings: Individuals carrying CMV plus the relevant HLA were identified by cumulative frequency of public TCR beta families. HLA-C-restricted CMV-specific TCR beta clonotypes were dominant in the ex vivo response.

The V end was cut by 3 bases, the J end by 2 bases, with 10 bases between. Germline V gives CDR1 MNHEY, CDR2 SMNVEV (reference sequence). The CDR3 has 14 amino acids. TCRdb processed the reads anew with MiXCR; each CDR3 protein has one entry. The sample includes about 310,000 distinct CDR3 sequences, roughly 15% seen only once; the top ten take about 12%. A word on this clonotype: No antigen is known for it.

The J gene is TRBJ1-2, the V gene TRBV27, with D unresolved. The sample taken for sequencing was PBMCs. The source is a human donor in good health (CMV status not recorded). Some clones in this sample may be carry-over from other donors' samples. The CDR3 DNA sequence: TGTGCCAGCAGTTTCAGGTTTCGCAACTATGGCTACACCTTC. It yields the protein CASSFRFRNYGYTF.